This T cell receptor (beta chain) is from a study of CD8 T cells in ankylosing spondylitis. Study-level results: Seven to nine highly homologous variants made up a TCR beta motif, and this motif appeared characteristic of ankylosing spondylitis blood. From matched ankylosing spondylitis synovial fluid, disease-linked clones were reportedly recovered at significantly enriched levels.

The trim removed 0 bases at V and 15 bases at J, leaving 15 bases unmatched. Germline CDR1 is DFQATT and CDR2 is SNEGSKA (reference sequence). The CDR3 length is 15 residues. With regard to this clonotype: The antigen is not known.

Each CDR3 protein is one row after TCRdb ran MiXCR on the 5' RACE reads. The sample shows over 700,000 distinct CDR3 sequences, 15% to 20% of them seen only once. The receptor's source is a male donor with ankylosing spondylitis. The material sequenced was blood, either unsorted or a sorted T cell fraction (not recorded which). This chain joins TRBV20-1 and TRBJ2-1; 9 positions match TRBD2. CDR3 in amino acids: CSARDLIAGVGDRFF. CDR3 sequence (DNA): TGCAGTGCTAGAGATTTAATAGCGGGGGTCGGTGATCGGTTCTTC.